The T cell receptor beta chain described here comes from a study of OX40 agonist ivuxolimab in advanced cancers. Broader study findings: CD8+ T cells averaged more expanded clones than CD4+. Both blood CD4+ and CD8+ T cells showed clonal growth by week 6 at 0.1 to 3.0 mg/kg.

As to this clone: The antigen is undetermined.

The table came from immunoSEQ multiplex PCR; TCRdb's copy has only in-frame clones and leaves some out. The sample contains roughly 76,000 clones, approximately 82% of which appear only once. The CDR3 extends over 14 amino acids. The chain has TRBV21-1 and TRBJ1-2; TRBD1 was called by the table and not checked on the DNA. TRBV21-1 is described as a pseudogene. The clonotype was recovered from an adult with an advanced solid tumor such as melanoma, head and neck, liver or kidney cancer. The sample in question was CD4+ or CD8+ T cells sorted from blood, obtained in a trial of the OX40 agonist ivuxolimab. The CDR3 sequence: CASRRDREERGYTF. The CDR3 bases are TGTGCCAGCAGAAGGGACAGGGAAGAAAGGGGCTACACCTTC.